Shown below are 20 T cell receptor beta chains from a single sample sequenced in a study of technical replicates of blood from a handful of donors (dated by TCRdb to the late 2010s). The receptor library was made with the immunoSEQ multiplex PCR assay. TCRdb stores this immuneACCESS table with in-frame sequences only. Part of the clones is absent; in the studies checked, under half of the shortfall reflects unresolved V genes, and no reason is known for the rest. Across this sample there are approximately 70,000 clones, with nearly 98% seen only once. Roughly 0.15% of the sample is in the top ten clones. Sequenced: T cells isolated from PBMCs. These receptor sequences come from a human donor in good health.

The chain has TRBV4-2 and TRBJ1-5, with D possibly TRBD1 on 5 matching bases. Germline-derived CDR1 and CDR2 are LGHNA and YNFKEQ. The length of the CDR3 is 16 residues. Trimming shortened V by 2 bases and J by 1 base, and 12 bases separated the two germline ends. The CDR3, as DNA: TGTGCCAGCAGCCAATACGACAGCCCAAGCAATCAGCCCCAGCATTTT. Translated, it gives CASSQYDSPSNQPQHF.

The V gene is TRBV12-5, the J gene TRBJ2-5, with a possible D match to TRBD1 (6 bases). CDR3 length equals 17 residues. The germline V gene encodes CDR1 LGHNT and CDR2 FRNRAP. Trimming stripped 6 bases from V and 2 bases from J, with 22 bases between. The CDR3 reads CASGPGLDSNQQETQYF. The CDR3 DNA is TGTGCTAGTGGCCCGGGCTTGGACAGTAACCAACAAGAGACCCAGTACTTC.

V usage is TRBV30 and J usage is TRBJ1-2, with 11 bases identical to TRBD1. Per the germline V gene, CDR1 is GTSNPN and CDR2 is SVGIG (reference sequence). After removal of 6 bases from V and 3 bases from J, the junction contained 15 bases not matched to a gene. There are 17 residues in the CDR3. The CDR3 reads CACPPPGQGGLYYGYTF. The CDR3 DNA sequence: TGTGCCTGCCCCCCACCGGGACAGGGGGGATTATACTATGGCTACACCTTC.

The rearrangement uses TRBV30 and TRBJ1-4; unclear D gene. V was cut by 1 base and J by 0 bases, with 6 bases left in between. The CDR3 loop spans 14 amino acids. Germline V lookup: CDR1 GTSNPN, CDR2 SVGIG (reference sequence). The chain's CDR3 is CAWSGGATNEKLFF. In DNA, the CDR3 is TGTGCCTGGAGTGGAGGTGCAACTAATGAAAAACTGTTTTTT.

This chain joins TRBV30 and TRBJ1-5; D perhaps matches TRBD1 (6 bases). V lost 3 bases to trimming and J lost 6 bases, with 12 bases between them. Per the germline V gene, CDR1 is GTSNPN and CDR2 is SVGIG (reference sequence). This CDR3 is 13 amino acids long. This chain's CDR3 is CAWSLGASQPQHF. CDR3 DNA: TGTGCCTGGAGCTTGGGGGCAAGTCAGCCCCAGCATTTT.

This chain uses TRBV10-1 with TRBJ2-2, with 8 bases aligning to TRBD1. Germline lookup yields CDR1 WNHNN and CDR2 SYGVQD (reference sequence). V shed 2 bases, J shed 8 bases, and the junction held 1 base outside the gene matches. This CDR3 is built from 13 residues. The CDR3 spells CASSEQGAGELFF. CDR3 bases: TGCGCCAGCAGTGAGCAGGGGGCTGGGGAGCTGTTTTTT.

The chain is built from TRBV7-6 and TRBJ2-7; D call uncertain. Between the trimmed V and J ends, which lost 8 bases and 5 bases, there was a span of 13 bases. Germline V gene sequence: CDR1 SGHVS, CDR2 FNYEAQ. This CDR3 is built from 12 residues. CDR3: CASSQYEDEQYF. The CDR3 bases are TGTGCCAGCTCGCAGTACGAGGACGAGCAGTACTTC.

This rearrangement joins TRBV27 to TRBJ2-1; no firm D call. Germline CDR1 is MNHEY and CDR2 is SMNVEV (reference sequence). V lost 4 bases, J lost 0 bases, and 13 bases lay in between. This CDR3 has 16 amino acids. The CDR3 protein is CASSSGPWSSYNEQFF. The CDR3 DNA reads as TGTGCCAGCAGTTCCGGCCCTTGGAGCTCCTACAATGAGCAGTTCTTC.

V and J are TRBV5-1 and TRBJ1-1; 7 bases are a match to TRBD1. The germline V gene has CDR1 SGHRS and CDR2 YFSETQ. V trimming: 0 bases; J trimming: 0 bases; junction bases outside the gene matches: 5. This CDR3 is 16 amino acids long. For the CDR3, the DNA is TGCGCCAGCAGCTTGGGGTTGGGACAGATGAACACTGAAGCTTTCTTT. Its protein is CASSLGLGQMNTEAFF. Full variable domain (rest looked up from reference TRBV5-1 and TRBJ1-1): KAGVTQTPRYLIKTRGQQVTLSCSPISGHRSVSWYQQTPGQGLQFLFEYFSETQRNKGNFPGRFSGRQFSNSRSEMNVSTLELGDSALYLCASSLGLGQMNTEAFFGQGTRLTVV.

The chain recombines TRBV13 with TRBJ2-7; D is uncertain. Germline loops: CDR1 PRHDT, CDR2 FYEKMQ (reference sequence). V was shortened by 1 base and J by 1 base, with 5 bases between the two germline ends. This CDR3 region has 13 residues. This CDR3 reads CASSLVSSYEQYF. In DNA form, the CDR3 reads TGTGCCAGCAGCTTAGTGTCGTCCTACGAGCAGTACTTC. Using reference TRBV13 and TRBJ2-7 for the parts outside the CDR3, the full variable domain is AAGVIQSPRHLIKEKRETATLKCYPIPRHDTVYWYQQGPGQDPQFLISFYEKMQSDKGSIPDRFSAQQFSDYHSELNMSSLELGDSALYFCASSLVSSYEQYFGPGTRLTVT.

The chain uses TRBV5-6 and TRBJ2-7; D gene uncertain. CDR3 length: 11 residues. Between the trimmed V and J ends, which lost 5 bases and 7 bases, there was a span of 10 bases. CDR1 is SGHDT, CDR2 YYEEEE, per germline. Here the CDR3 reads CASSRTFEQYF. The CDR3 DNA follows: TGTGCCAGCAGTAGAACTTTTGAGCAGTACTTC.

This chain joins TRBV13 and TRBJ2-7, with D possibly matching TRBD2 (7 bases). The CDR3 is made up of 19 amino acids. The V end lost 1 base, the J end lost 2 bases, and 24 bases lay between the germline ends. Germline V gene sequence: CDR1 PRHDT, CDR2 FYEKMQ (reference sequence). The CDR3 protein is CASSLADPRFGGLAYEQYF. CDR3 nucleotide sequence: TGTGCCAGCAGCTTAGCCGATCCCCGTTTCGGGGGGCTGGCCTACGAGCAGTACTTC.

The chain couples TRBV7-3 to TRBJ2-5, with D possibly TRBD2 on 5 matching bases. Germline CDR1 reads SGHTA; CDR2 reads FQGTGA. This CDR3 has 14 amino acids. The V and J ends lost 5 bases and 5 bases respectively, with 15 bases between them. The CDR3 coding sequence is TGTGCCAGCAGCACAGCGGTTAACCCCGAGACCCAGTACTTC. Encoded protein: CASSTAVNPETQYF.

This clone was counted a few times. CDR3 DNA sequence: TGCGCCAGCAGCCAAGGTTGGGACAGCCATTCACCCCTCCACTTT. Protein sequence: CASSQGWDSHSPLHF. This chain joins TRBV4-1 and TRBJ1-6, with 7 bases aligning to TRBD1. This CDR3 is 15 amino acids long. V lost 1 base, J lost 8 bases, and 5 bases stayed unmatched. Germline V gene lookup returns CDR1 MGHRA and CDR2 YSYEKL.

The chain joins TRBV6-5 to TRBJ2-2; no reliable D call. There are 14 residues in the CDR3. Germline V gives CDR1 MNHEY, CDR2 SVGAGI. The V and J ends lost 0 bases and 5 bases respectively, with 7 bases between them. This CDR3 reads CASSYSAGTGELFF. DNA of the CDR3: TGTGCCAGCAGTTACTCCGCCGGGACCGGGGAGCTGTTTTTT.

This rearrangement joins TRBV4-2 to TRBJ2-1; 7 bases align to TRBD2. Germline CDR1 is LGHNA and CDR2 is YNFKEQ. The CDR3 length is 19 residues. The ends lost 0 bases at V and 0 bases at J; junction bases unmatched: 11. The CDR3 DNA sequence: TGTGCCAGCAGCCAAGACATTGGAGGGGCTAGCGGCTCCTACAATGAGCAGTTCTTC. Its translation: CASSQDIGGASGSYNEQFF.

CDR3 DNA: TGCAGCGTGGGGACAGGGGGATCCTACGAGCAGTACTTC. Its translation: CSVGTGGSYEQYF. This sequence joins TRBV29-1 and TRBJ2-7; TRBD1 matches 11 bases. CDR1 is SQVTM and CDR2 is ANQGSEA in the germline V gene. This CDR3 is built from 13 residues. Trimming cost V 6 bases and J 1 base; bases outside gene matches: 2.

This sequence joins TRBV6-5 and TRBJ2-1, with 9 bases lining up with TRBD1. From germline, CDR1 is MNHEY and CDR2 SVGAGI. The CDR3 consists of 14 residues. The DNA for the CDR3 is TGTGCACAAAACCGGGACAGGGTTCCCAATGAGCAGTTCTTC. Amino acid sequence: CAQNRDRVPNEQFF.

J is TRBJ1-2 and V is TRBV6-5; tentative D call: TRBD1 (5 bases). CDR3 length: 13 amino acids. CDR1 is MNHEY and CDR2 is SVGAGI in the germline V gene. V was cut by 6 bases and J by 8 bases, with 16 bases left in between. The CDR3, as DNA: TGTGCCAGCAGCCAGGGCGGGAATGGAGGCTACACCTTC. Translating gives CASSQGGNGGYTF.

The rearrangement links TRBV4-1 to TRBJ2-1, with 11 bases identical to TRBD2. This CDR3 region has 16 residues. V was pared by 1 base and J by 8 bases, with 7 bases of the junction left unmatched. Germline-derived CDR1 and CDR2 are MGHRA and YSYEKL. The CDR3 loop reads CASSQVTSGSVYEQFF. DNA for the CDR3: TGCGCCAGCAGCCAAGTTACTAGCGGGAGTGTCTATGAGCAGTTCTTC.